This T cell receptor (beta chain) was retrieved from a study of Graves' ophthalmopathy and Graves' hyperthyroidism. RNA transcripts served as template for amplifying TCR beta CDR3 sequences. First-round RT-PCR with HTBI primers preceded a second-round multiplex PCR. TCRdb recomputed calls from the multiplex PCR reads with MiXCR, one row per CDR3 protein. The sample carries 200,000 to 300,000 distinct CDR3 sequences, around 45% recorded once. The CDR3 covers 15 residues. The V gene's germline CDR1 is SGHTA and CDR2 FQGNSA. V shed 5 bases, J shed 1 base, and the junction held 1 base outside the gene matches.

This clonotype was sampled from an adult man with Graves' ophthalmopathy. The V call is TRBV7-2, the J call TRBJ2-3; 12 positions agree with TRBD2. Sequencing was done on a sample of peripheral blood. The CDR3 DNA reads as TGTGCCAGCAGCACTAGCGGGGGGCGCACAGATACGCAGTATTTT. Translating it yields CASSTSGGRTDTQYF.